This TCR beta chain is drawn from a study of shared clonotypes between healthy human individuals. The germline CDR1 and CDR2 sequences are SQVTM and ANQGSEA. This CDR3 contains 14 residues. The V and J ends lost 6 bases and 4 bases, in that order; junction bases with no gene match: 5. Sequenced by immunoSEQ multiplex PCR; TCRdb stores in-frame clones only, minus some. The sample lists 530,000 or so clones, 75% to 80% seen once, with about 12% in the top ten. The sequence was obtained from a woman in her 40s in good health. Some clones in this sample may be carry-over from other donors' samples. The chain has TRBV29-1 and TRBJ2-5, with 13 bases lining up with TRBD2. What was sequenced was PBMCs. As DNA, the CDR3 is TGCAGCGTAGGTGGACTAGCGGGAGTAGAGACCCAGTACTTC. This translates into CSVGGLAGVETQYF.